Below, 13 T cell receptor beta chains from the same sample are listed, as sequenced in a study of T cells in localized non-small cell lung cancer. Clones were sequenced by immunoSEQ multiplex PCR, and TCRdb holds only the in-frame ones, with some missing. In the table there are tens of thousands of clones, roughly 87% of which are singletons. Sequenced material: peripheral blood, taken before any cancer treatment. Receptors originate from a man aged 35 to 69 with stage I squamous cell lung carcinoma.

This chain joins TRBV4-1 and TRBJ2-3; the D gene could be TRBD1 or TRBD2 (5 bases each). The CDR3 extends over 20 amino acids. Trimming took off 1 base at V and 0 bases at J, with 23 bases between the two ends. Germline-derived CDR1 and CDR2 are MGHRA and YSYEKL. The CDR3 region is CASSQVVLSGTITSTDTQYF. The CDR3 nucleotides read TGCGCCAGCAGCCAAGTGGTCCTATCTGGGACGATTACGAGCACAGATACGCAGTATTTT.

The genes are TRBV2 and TRBJ1-2; D is perhaps TRBD1 (6 bases). This CDR3 is 13 amino acids long. Trimming stripped 3 bases from V and 4 bases from J, with 9 bases between. CDR1 is SNHLY and CDR2 is FYNNEI in the germline V gene. DNA of the CDR3: TGTGCCAGCAGTGAGAGGGGGATCTATGGCTACACCTTC. This gives the protein CASSERGIYGYTF. Filled out from reference TRBV2 and TRBJ1-2, the complete variable domain reads EPEVTQTPSHQVTQMGQEVILRCVPISNHLYFYWYRQILGQKVEFLVSFYNNEISEKSEIFDDQFSVERPDGSNFTLKIRSTKLEDSAMYFCASSERGIYGYTFGSGTRLTVV.

The genes are TRBV7-2 and TRBJ1-1; 7 nucleotides align to TRBD1. Losses at the gene ends were 3 bases for V and 3 bases for J; bases not matched to a gene: 1. The germline CDR1 and CDR2 sequences are SGHTA and FQGNSA. This CDR3 contains 13 residues. The CDR3 reads CASSFDRDTEAFF. CDR3 sequence (DNA): TGTGCCAGCAGCTTCGACAGGGACACTGAAGCTTTCTTT.

CDR3 DNA sequence: TGTGCCAGCAGTGAGGCCCCCAGTCTGGGGGCCAAAAACATTCAGTACTTC. Protein sequence: CASSEAPSLGAKNIQYF. The genes are TRBV2 and TRBJ2-4, with no clear D. The V gene lost 3 bases and the J gene lost 1 base, with 16 bases spanning the gap. Germline V gene data show CDR1 as SNHLY and CDR2 as FYNNEI. The CDR3 is 17 residues long.

CDR3 coding DNA: TGCGCCAGCAGCTCGGACGGATACGAGCAGTACTTC. This codes for CASSSDGYEQYF. V usage is TRBV5-1 and J usage is TRBJ2-7; no clear D gene. Germline V gives CDR1 SGHRS, CDR2 YFSETQ. The CDR3 has 12 amino acids. The ends were cut back, 3 bases at V and 4 bases at J, with 8 bases in the middle.

This chain links TRBV15 with TRBJ1-6; possibly TRBD1 for D (6 bases). The CDR3 runs 12 residues. The germline V gene encodes CDR1 LNHNV and CDR2 YYDKDF (reference sequence). The ends were cut back, 8 bases at V and 7 bases at J, with 9 bases in the middle. CDR3 in DNA: TGTGCCACCGGGGGGCGGAATTCACCCCTCCACTTT. This codes for CATGGRNSPLHF.

The rearrangement joins TRBV5-4 to TRBJ1-3, with D hard to call. In germline, CDR1 is SGHNT, CDR2 YYREEE (reference sequence). The CDR3 contains 15 residues. V lost 0 bases and J 2 bases, leaving 9 bases between the germline ends. The CDR3 loop is CASSLALGPGNTIYF. The CDR3 bases are TGTGCCAGCAGCTTGGCCTTAGGGCCTGGAAACACCATATATTTT. The entire variable domain, with the rest obtained from reference TRBV5-4 and TRBJ1-3, is as follows: ETGVTQSPTHLIKTRGQQVTLRCSSQSGHNTVSWYQQALGQGPQFIFQYYREEENGRGNFPPRFSGLQFPNYSSELNVNALELDDSALYLCASSLALGPGNTIYFGEGSWLTVV.

The rearrangement joins TRBV6-1 to TRBJ2-7, with no clear D. Germline CDR1 MNHNS, CDR2 SASEGT. The CDR3 loop spans 10 amino acids. V was clipped by 8 bases and J by 4 bases, with 6 bases between them. The CDR3 protein is CASAVYEQYF. The CDR3 DNA is TGTGCCAGCGCGGTGTACGAGCAGTACTTC.

The rearrangement links TRBV4-2 to TRBJ1-1; D uncertain. The CDR3 length is 14 residues. Trimming left V 1 base short and J 1 base short, with 7 bases between. Germline V gene data show CDR1 as LGHNA and CDR2 as YNFKEQ. The CDR3 sequence: CASSQATKNTEAFF. The CDR3, as DNA: TGTGCCAGCAGCCAAGCCACCAAGAACACTGAAGCTTTCTTT.

This chain connects TRBV4-3 to TRBJ2-5; D not resolved. Gene TRBJ2-7 matches the end of the DNA better, so the J call may be wrong. This CDR3 region has 14 residues. The germline gives CDR1 LGHNA, CDR2 YSLEER. The CDR3 nucleotides are TGCGCCAGCAGCCAAGATTTGAACCTATACGAGCAGTACTTC. Encoded protein: CASSQDLNLYEQYF.

This clone was picked up one time. J is TRBJ1-4 and V is TRBV5-1; TRBD1 aligns across 9 bases. Trimming removed 4 bases from V and 0 bases from J; junction bases left unmatched: 16. The CDR3 runs 20 residues. Per germline, CDR1 SGHRS and CDR2 YFSETQ. The CDR3 here is CASSPESPTGGLATNEKLFF. The CDR3 region has the DNA TGCGCCAGCAGCCCGGAGTCCCCGACAGGGGGTCTCGCAACTAATGAAAAACTGTTTTTT.

This rearrangement joins TRBV7-6 to TRBJ2-1; TRBD1 matches at 10 bases. J gave up 3 bases and V 5 bases, and 4 bases lay outside the gene matches. Germline V lookup: CDR1 SGHVS, CDR2 FNYEAQ. The CDR3 spans 15 residues. CDR3 residues: CASSPRTGGYNEQFF. The CDR3 DNA is TGTGCCAGCAGCCCGAGGACAGGGGGCTACAATGAGCAGTTCTTC.

The rearrangement joins TRBV2 to TRBJ1-5; the D is unclear. The CDR3 loop spans 15 amino acids. In germline, CDR1 is SNHLY, CDR2 FYNNEI. The ends were cut back, 4 bases at V and 2 bases at J, with 12 bases in the middle. CDR3 protein: CASSAMGFGNQPQHF. As DNA, the CDR3 is TGTGCCAGCAGTGCCATGGGTTTCGGCAATCAGCCCCAGCATTTT.